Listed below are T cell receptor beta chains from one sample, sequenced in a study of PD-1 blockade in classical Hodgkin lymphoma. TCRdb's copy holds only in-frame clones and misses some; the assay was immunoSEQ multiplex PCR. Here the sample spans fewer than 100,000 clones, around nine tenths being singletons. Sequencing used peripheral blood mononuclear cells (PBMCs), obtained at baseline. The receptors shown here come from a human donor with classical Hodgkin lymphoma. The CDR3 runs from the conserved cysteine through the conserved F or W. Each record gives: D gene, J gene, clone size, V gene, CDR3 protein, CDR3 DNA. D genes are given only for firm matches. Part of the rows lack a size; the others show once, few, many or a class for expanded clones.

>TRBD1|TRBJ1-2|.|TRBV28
CASSRQGGHYGYTF
TGTGCCAGCAGTCGCCAGGGGGGTCACTATGGCTACACCTTC
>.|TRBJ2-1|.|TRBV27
CASSFGRGGNEQFF
TGTGCCAGCAGTTTCGGCAGGGGAGGCAATGAGCAGTTCTTC
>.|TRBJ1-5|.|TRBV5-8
CASSFDTGRRNQPQHF
TGTGCCAGCAGCTTCGATACCGGGCGGCGCAATCAGCCCCAGCATTTT
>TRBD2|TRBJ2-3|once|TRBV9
CASSVSSGRTNTQYF
TGTGCCAGCAGCGTATCTAGCGGGAGAACGAATACGCAGTATTTT
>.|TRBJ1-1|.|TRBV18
CASSRGGIEAFF
TGTGCCAGCTCCCGTGGAGGAATTGAAGCTTTCTTT
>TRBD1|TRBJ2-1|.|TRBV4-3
CASSQSYSGTGATNEQFF
TGCGCCAGCAGCCAATCCTACTCCGGGACAGGGGCGACCAATGAGCAGTTCTTC
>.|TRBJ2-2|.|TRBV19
CASSIDRNTGELFF
TGTGCCAGTAGTATAGACCGTAATACCGGGGAGCTGTTTTTT
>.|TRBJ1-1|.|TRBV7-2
CASSSFSWEQAFF
TGTGCCAGCAGCTCCTTCTCCTGGGAACAAGCTTTCTTT
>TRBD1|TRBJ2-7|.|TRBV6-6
CASSHGTGLYEQYF
TGTGCCAGCAGCCACGGGACAGGGCTCTACGAGCAGTACTTC
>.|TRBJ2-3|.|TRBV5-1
CASSLGLGDTQYF
TGCGCCAGCAGCCTAGGCCTAGGGGATACGCAGTATTTT
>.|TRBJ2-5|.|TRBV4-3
CASSQVFGKETQYF
TGCGCCAGCAGCCAAGTCTTCGGGAAAGAGACCCAGTACTTC
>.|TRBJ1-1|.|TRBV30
CAWRGGIGNTEAFF
TGTGCCTGGAGGGGGGGAATAGGAAACACTGAAGCTTTCTTT
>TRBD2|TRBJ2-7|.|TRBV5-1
CASSPYPGTNSYEQYF
TGCGCCAGCAGCCCCTACCCCGGGACTAACTCCTACGAGCAGTACTTC
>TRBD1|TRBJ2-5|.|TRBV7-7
CASSRDSKETQYF
TGTGCTAGCAGCCGGGACAGTAAAGAGACCCAGTACTTC
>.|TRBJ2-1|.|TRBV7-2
CASSLDSLPLGEQFF
TGTGCCAGCAGCCTTGACAGTCTACCTCTCGGGGAGCAGTTCTTC
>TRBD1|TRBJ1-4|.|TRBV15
CATSRDRVIRQGDEKLFF
TGTGCCACCAGCAGAGATAGGGTGATTCGACAGGGGGATGAAAAACTGTTTTTT
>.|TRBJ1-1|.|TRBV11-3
CASSKMGGDTEAFF
TGTGCCAGCAGCAAAATGGGGGGGGACACTGAAGCTTTCTTT
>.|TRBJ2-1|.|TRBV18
CASSFGAEQFF
TGTGCCAGCTCTTTTGGGGCCGAGCAGTTCTTC
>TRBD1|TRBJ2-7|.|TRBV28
CASSWDRAPYEQYF
TGTGCCAGCAGTTGGGACAGGGCGCCCTACGAGCAGTACTTC
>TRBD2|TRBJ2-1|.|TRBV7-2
CASSPQGLAGAYNEQFF
TGTGCCAGCAGCCCCCAGGGACTAGCGGGGGCCTACAATGAGCAGTTCTTC
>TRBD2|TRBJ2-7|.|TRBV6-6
CASSPGLAGLSYEQYF
TGTGCCAGCAGTCCGGGACTAGCGGGCCTTTCCTACGAGCAGTACTTC
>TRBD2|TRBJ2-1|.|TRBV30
CAWTNPSGTNNEQFF
TGTGCCTGGACAAATCCTAGCGGGACGAACAATGAGCAGTTCTTC